The 20 T cell receptor beta chains below all came from one sample that was sequenced in a study of blood T cell repertoires in COVID-19. Generated by immunoSEQ multiplex PCR, the TCRdb table keeps only in-frame clones and is missing some. The table records about 230,000 clones, roughly 80% of them present only once. The sample taken for sequencing was peripheral blood. These receptors originate from a woman in her seventies with active or convalescent COVID-19.

This clone was observed a single time. This chain uses TRBV2 with TRBJ2-3; 9 bases match TRBD1. The CDR3 runs to 16 residues. In germline, CDR1 is SNHLY, CDR2 FYNNEI. V shed 6 bases, J shed 4 bases, and the junction held 11 bases outside the gene matches. For the CDR3, the DNA is TGTGCCAGCAGGGTACAGGGGGCAGTAGAGGCAGATACGCAGTATTTT. This gives the protein CASRVQGAVEADTQYF.

V usage is TRBV9 and J usage is TRBJ2-5; D gene unclear. The ends were cut back, 3 bases at V and 2 bases at J, with 8 bases in the middle. This CDR3 region has 13 residues. Germline CDR1 and CDR2: SGDLS and YYNGEE. The CDR3 bases are TGTGCCAGCAGCGGAGGAGTTCAAGAGACCCAGTACTTC. This codes for CASSGGVQETQYF. Looking up the rest from reference TRBV9 and TRBJ2-5 gives the full variable domain: DSGVTQTPKHLITATGQRVTLRCSPRSGDLSVYWYQQSLDQGLQFLIQYYNGEERAKGNILERFSAQQFPDLHSELNLSSLELGDSALYFCASSGGVQETQYFGPGTRLLVL.

The rearrangement links TRBV19 to TRBJ2-1; 12 bases match TRBD2. Germline CDR1 LNHDA, CDR2 SQIVND (reference sequence). CDR3 size: 16 residues. V lost 5 bases to trimming and J lost 3 bases; unmatched junction nucleotides: 5. The CDR3 DNA is TGTGCCAGTAGTCGACTGACTAGCGGGGGCTACAATGAGCAGTTCTTC. This sequence encodes CASSRLTSGGYNEQFF.

The chain has TRBV3-1 (or the pseudogene TRBV3-2) and TRBJ1-1; TRBD1 matches at 9 bases. This CDR3 is built from 17 residues. CDR1 is LGHDT and CDR2 is YNNKEL in the germline V gene (reference sequence). The ends lost 3 bases at V and 4 bases at J; junction bases unmatched: 12. CDR3 residues: CASSHVHRGPVGTEAFF. The CDR3 DNA is TGTGCCAGCAGCCACGTCCACAGGGGGCCCGTGGGCACTGAAGCTTTCTTT.

This rearrangement joins TRBV28 to TRBJ1-1, with a possible D match to TRBD1 (5 bases). Germline values: CDR1 MDHEN, CDR2 SYDVKM. This CDR3 region has 12 residues. Trimming removed 2 bases from V and 7 bases from J, with 8 bases in between. In nucleotides, the CDR3 is TGTGCCAGCAGTTTACGGGACTTTGAAGCTTTCTTT. As protein: CASSLRDFEAFF.

The chain links TRBV18 to TRBJ2-1; TRBD2 agrees at 11 bases. The germline gives CDR1 KGHSH, CDR2 LQKENI. This CDR3 is 17 amino acids long. V gave up 5 bases and J gave up 0 bases; unmatched junction bases: 6. CDR3 in amino acids: CASSTYSGRASYNEQFF. For the CDR3, the DNA is TGTGCCAGCTCAACCTATAGCGGGAGGGCCTCCTACAATGAGCAGTTCTTC.

The V and J genes are TRBV20-1 and TRBJ1-1; unclear D gene. CDR3 length: 10 amino acids. Per the germline V gene, CDR1 is DFQATT and CDR2 is SNEGSKA (reference sequence). Between the trimmed V and J ends, which lost 6 bases and 1 base, there was a span of 3 bases. The CDR3 loop reads CSAANTEAFF. CDR3 coding DNA: TGCAGTGCAGCGAACACTGAAGCTTTCTTT.

This clone was picked up many times. The chain uses TRBV15 and TRBJ1-4, with D uncertain. CDR3 length equals 15 residues. Germline CDR1 LNHNV, CDR2 YYDKDF (reference sequence). V shed 1 base and J shed 6 bases, with 12 bases lying between them. CDR3 amino acids: CATSRAPSTYEKLFF. The CDR3 DNA sequence: TGTGCCACCAGCAGAGCCCCTTCGACTTATGAAAAACTGTTTTTT.

This clone was counted a single time. The rearrangement uses TRBV7-8 and TRBJ2-2; perhaps TRBD2 as D (6 bases). The V gene's germline CDR1 is SGHVS and CDR2 FQNEAQ. V dropped 4 bases and J dropped 4 bases, with 19 bases sitting between them. The CDR3 covers 17 residues. CDR3 sequence (DNA): TGTGCCAGCAGCTCGGGGTACGGGGGACCTCTCACCGGGGAGCTGTTTTTT. Its translation is CASSSGYGGPLTGELFF.

V is TRBV29-1 and J is TRBJ2-1, with a possible D match to TRBD1 (5 bases). CDR1 and CDR2 (germline): SQVTM, ANQGSEA. Trimming pared 8 bases from V and 1 base from J, leaving 9 bases between. The CDR3 sequence is 12 residues long. The CDR3 DNA follows: TGCAGCATCTGGACATCCTACAATGAGCAGTTCTTC. It translates to CSIWTSYNEQFF.

This clone was observed a single time. V and J are TRBV6-5 and TRBJ2-2, with TRBD1 identical over 8 bases. This CDR3 has 14 amino acids. The germline gives CDR1 MNHEY, CDR2 SVGAGI. V was clipped by 3 bases and J by 6 bases; unmatched bases: 3. The CDR3 DNA is TGTGCCAGCAGTTATTCACAGGGGGCCGGGGAGCTGTTTTTT. Its translation: CASSYSQGAGELFF.

The genes are TRBV5-6 and TRBJ2-7; D gene unclear. Germline CDR1 reads SGHDT; CDR2 reads YYEEEE. There are 15 residues in the CDR3. The V gene lost 4 bases and the J gene lost 3 bases, with 17 bases spanning the gap. The CDR3 sequence is CASSTTTGGDYEQYF. DNA of the CDR3: TGTGCCAGCAGCACCACAACCGGCGGCGACTACGAGCAGTACTTC. Using reference TRBV5-6 and TRBJ2-7 for the parts outside the CDR3, the full variable domain is DAGVTQSPTHLIKTRGQQVTLRCSPKSGHDTVSWYQQALGQGPQFIFQYYEEEERQRGNFPDRFSGHQFPNYSSELNVNALLLGDSALYLCASSTTTGGDYEQYFGPGTRLTVT.

V and J are TRBV27 and TRBJ2-1; a weak D match, TRBD2 (6 bases). Per germline, CDR1 MNHEY and CDR2 SMNVEV (reference sequence). V lost 2 bases and J 3 bases, leaving 14 bases between the germline ends. The CDR3 totals 16 residues. The CDR3 DNA is TGTGCCAGCAGTTTAATTCCTAGCGATGGCTACAATGAGCAGTTCTTC. Translated, it gives CASSLIPSDGYNEQFF.

The chain uses TRBV7-9 and TRBJ2-1; 7 nucleotides agree with TRBD1. Germline V gives CDR1 SEHNR, CDR2 FQNEAQ (reference sequence). CDR3 length: 14 residues. J was trimmed by 6 bases and V by 5 bases; bases with no gene match: 7. CDR3 in amino acids: CASSLMTGPNEQFF. DNA for the CDR3: TGTGCCAGCAGCCTAATGACAGGGCCCAATGAGCAGTTCTTC. Looking up the rest from reference TRBV7-9 and TRBJ2-1 gives the full variable domain: DTGVSQNPRHKITKRGQNVTFRCDPISEHNRLYWYRQTLGQGPEFLTYFQNEAQLEKSRLLSDRFSAERPKGSFSTLEIQRTEQGDSAMYLCASSLMTGPNEQFFGPGTRLTVL.

The chain uses TRBV20-1 and TRBJ1-2; D gene ambiguous. From germline, CDR1 is DFQATT and CDR2 SNEGSKA (reference sequence). The CDR3 runs to 10 residues. V lost 7 bases, J lost 3 bases, and 6 bases lay in between. Written as DNA, the CDR3 is TGCAGTGGCGAGGACTATGGCTACACCTTC. The encoded protein is CSGEDYGYTF.

The chain joins TRBV30 to TRBJ2-1; possibly TRBD2 for D (5 bases). Germline V gene data show CDR1 as GTSNPN and CDR2 as SVGIG (reference sequence). Trimming shortened V by 5 bases and J by 3 bases, and 11 bases separated the two germline ends. The CDR3 totals 13 residues. CDR3 sequence (DNA): TGTGCCTGGTCGAACGGGATCTACAATGAGCAGTTCTTC. This encodes CAWSNGIYNEQFF.

The chain recombines TRBV28 with TRBJ1-4; 9 positions match TRBD1. Germline-derived CDR1 and CDR2 are MDHEN and SYDVKM. V was pared by 4 bases and J by 0 bases, with 15 bases of the junction left unmatched. The CDR3 is 20 amino acids. The DNA of the CDR3 is TGTGCCAGCAGTTACAGTCTGTGGGGGACAGGGCTGGCAACTAATGAAAAACTGTTTTTT. Residues: CASSYSLWGTGLATNEKLFF.

This clone was found a few times. The chain employs TRBV10-2 and TRBJ1-1; a weak D match, TRBD1 (5 bases). Trimming shortened V by 5 bases and J by 1 base, and 8 bases separated the two germline ends. CDR1 and CDR2 from the germline V gene are WSHSY and SAAADI. The CDR3 extends over 13 amino acids. CDR3: CASSTGQNTEAFF. CDR3 DNA sequence: TGCGCCAGCAGTACAGGTCAGAACACTGAAGCTTTCTTT.

This chain joins TRBV28 and TRBJ1-1, with 7 positions matching TRBD1. Germline V gene data show CDR1 as MDHEN and CDR2 as SYDVKM. CDR3 size: 15 residues. V lost 3 bases to trimming and J lost 1 base; unmatched junction nucleotides: 5. CDR3 DNA sequence: TGTGCCAGCAGTTTGGGCACAGGGGCGAACACTGAAGCTTTCTTT. Its translation is CASSLGTGANTEAFF. Complete variable domain (other parts from reference TRBV28 and TRBJ1-1): DVKVTQSSRYLVKRTGEKVFLECVQDMDHENMFWYRQDPGLGLRLIYFSYDVKMKEKGDIPEGYSVSREKKERFSLILESASTNQTSMYLCASSLGTGANTEAFFGQGTRLTVV.

The rearrangement uses TRBV19 and TRBJ2-1; TRBD2 matches at 15 bases. J lost 0 bases, V lost 4 bases, and 7 bases had no gene match. This CDR3 region has 19 residues. Germline CDR1 is LNHDA and CDR2 is SQIVND (reference sequence). CDR3 residues: CASSRTSGGAGSSYNEQFF. CDR3 DNA: TGTGCCAGTAGTAGGACTAGCGGGGGGGCCGGGAGCTCCTACAATGAGCAGTTCTTC.